This passage covers 17 T cell receptor beta chains from one sample sequenced in a study of post-analysis software for immune sequencing data (dated by TCRdb to between 2014 and 2017). What the study reported, not specific to this receptor: Patients showed significantly higher frequencies than controls for several TRBV segments, among them TRBV5-6, TRBV5-1 and TRBV20-1.

The library relied on PCR. Sequencing was performed on an Illumina HiSeq 2500. To reduce PCR and sequencing biases, unique molecular identifiers were incorporated into the TCR beta cDNA libraries. The public reads were quality trimmed at Q25 with fastp and then assembled into clones with MiXCR by TCRdb, keeping productive beta chains. Identical CDR3 proteins give one entry, which carries the most common genes and DNA. The sample data list about 540,000 distinct CDR3 sequences, and approximately 31% of these were observed just once. Approximately 6% of the sample comes from the top ten. These TCRs are of unknown antigen specificity. Sequenced material: blood. These receptor sequences come from a girl under 18 with multiple sclerosis.

As for this clonotype: With a much larger clone just one base away, this may be a read error. V and J are TRBV5-6 and TRBJ2-4, with 9 bases aligning to TRBD1. This CDR3 contains 15 residues. V trimming: 7 bases; J trimming: 6 bases; junction bases outside the gene matches: 11. CDR1 is SGHDT, CDR2 YYEEEE, per germline. Here the CDR3 reads CASRSRGQGRNIQYF. In nucleotides, the CDR3 is TGTGCCAGCCGCTCGCGGGGACAGGGAAGAAACATTCAGTACTTC. The variable domain in full, completed from reference TRBV5-6 and TRBJ2-4, reads DAGVTQSPTHLIKTRGQQVTLRCSPKSGHDTVSWYQQALGQGPQFIFQYYEEEERQRGNFPDRFSGHQFPNYSSELNVNALLLGDSALYLCASRSRGQGRNIQYFGAGTRLSVL.

This clonotype appeared many times. The CDR3 sequence: CASSRLAGGLETQYF. The CDR3 coding sequence is TGTGCCAGCAGCCGACTAGCGGGGGGACTGGAGACCCAGTACTTC. V and J are TRBV7-9 and TRBJ2-5; TRBD2 matches 13 bases. V lost 5 bases and J lost 5; bases outside the gene matches: 5. CDR3 length: 15 residues. From germline, CDR1 is SEHNR and CDR2 FQNEAQ (reference sequence).

There are a few counts of this clonotype. This rearrangement joins TRBV12-3 or TRBV12-4 to TRBJ2-1; 12 bases align to TRBD2. With V trimmed by 6 bases and J by 9 bases, 9 bases remained unmatched. The CDR3 is 15 residues long. The CDR3 protein is CASSLASGGASEQFF. CDR3 coding DNA: TGTGCCAGCAGCCTGGCTAGCGGGGGGGCCAGTGAGCAGTTCTTC.

This clonotype was recorded many times. The rearrangement links TRBV29-1 to TRBJ2-7, with 7 bases that match TRBD1. CDR3 length equals 13 residues. V trimming: 4 bases; J trimming: 2 bases; junction bases outside the gene matches: 5. Germline CDR1 SQVTM, CDR2 ANQGSEA. The CDR3 reads CSVAQGVPYEQYF. The CDR3 DNA sequence: TGCAGCGTTGCTCAGGGGGTTCCCTACGAGCAGTACTTC.

The chain couples TRBV6-6 to TRBJ2-4; D uncertain. Germline loops: CDR1 MNHNY, CDR2 SVGAGI (reference sequence). This CDR3 region has 13 residues. V was shortened by 0 bases and J by 5 bases, with 5 bases between the two germline ends. CDR3 sequence reads: CASSYSAENIQYF. DNA of the CDR3: TGTGCCAGCAGTTACTCGGCGGAAAACATTCAGTACTTC.

V usage is TRBV6-5 and J usage is TRBJ2-1; either TRBD1 or TRBD2 may supply D (5 bases each). Germline assignment: CDR1 MNHEY and CDR2 SVGAGI. The CDR3 runs to 16 residues. Trimming pared 2 bases from V and 0 bases from J, leaving 11 bases between. CDR3 sequence: CASSYGKGTSYNEQFF. In DNA, the CDR3 is TGTGCCAGCAGTTACGGGAAAGGGACCTCCTACAATGAGCAGTTCTTC.

This clonotype showed up just once. This chain connects TRBV14 to TRBJ1-6; perhaps TRBD1 as D (5 bases). The CDR3 is made up of 16 amino acids. Trimming shortened V by 4 bases and J by 4 bases, and 14 bases separated the two germline ends. In germline, CDR1 is SGHDN, CDR2 FVKESK. DNA of the CDR3: TGTGCCAGCAGCCGGACGGCCGGGGGATATAATTCACCCCTCCACTTT. Translating it yields CASSRTAGGYNSPLHF. The whole variable domain, filled in from reference TRBV14 and TRBJ1-6, reads EAGVTQFPSHSVIEKGQTVTLRCDPISGHDNLYWYRRVMGKEIKFLLHFVKESKQDESGMPNNRFLAERTGGTYSTLKVQPAELEDSGVYFCASSRTAGGYNSPLHFGNGTRLTVT.

This chain uses TRBV13 with TRBJ2-3; 10 nucleotides align to TRBD1. This CDR3 contains 16 residues. The V gene's germline CDR1 is PRHDT and CDR2 FYEKMQ (reference sequence). Unmatched junction bases numbered 9, after V lost 4 bases and J lost 5 bases. The CDR3 reads CASSSTGQGVRDTQYF. The DNA for the CDR3 is TGTGCCAGCAGCTCGACTGGACAGGGGGTTAGAGATACGCAGTATTTT.

This clonotype has just a few counts. The chain has TRBV29-1 and TRBJ1-1; TRBD1 is a possible D gene (6 bases). Trimming pared 6 bases from V and 8 bases from J, leaving 10 bases between. CDR3 size: 10 residues. Germline values: CDR1 SQVTM, CDR2 ANQGSEA. The CDR3 DNA is TGCAGCGTCTGGGGACACGAAGCTTTCTTT. It encodes CSVWGHEAFF. Full variable domain (missing parts from reference TRBV29-1 and TRBJ1-1): SAVISQKPSRDICQRGTSLTIQCQVDSQVTMMFWYRQQPGQSLTLIATANQGSEATYESGFVIDKFPISRPNLTFSTLTVSNMSPEDSSIYLCSVWGHEAFFGQGTRLTVV.

This clonotype was detected a few times. This rearrangement joins TRBV2 to TRBJ2-1; 10 nucleotides align to TRBD1. J gave up 4 bases and V 7 bases, and 19 bases lay outside the gene matches. Germline V gene lookup returns CDR1 SNHLY and CDR2 FYNNEI. The length of the CDR3 is 19 residues. Here the CDR3 reads CASTRGGQGIAGSYNEQFF. The CDR3 region has the DNA TGTGCCAGCACCCGAGGGGGACAGGGGATTGCGGGGAGTTACAATGAGCAGTTCTTC.

The V call is TRBV20-1, the J call TRBJ1-4; no clear D gene. Germline CDR1 is DFQATT and CDR2 is SNEGSKA (reference sequence). V dropped 0 bases and J dropped 0 bases, with 11 bases sitting between them. The CDR3 is 16 residues long. The CDR3 reads CSARDGNIATNEKLFF. CDR3 sequence (DNA): TGCAGTGCTAGAGATGGGAACATTGCAACTAATGAAAAACTGTTTTTT.

The chain recombines TRBV15 with TRBJ2-1; 7 positions match TRBD1. The DNA end lines up better with TRBJ2-7; the J call may be wrong. The length of the CDR3 is 14 residues. The germline V gene has CDR1 LNHNV and CDR2 YYDKDF (reference sequence). The CDR3 loop reads CATSIRTGNYEQYF. In DNA form, the CDR3 reads TGTGCCACCAGCATACGGACAGGAAACTACGAGCAGTACTTC.

The chain employs TRBV7-8 and TRBJ2-1, with TRBD2 matching 11 bases. Germline lookup yields CDR1 SGHVS and CDR2 FQNEAQ. The junction had 11 bases not matched to a gene; V was cut back by 6 bases and J by 4 bases. The CDR3 spans 17 residues. CDR3 loop: CASREIAGTSGYNEQFF. The CDR3 nucleotides are TGTGCCAGCAGGGAAATCGCCGGGACTAGCGGATACAATGAGCAGTTCTTC.

The V call is TRBV11-2, the J call TRBJ2-3, with D unclear. The CDR3 is made up of 12 amino acids. The germline V gene encodes CDR1 SGHAT and CDR2 FQNNGV. Trimming left V 1 base short and J 8 bases short, with 7 bases between. This chain's CDR3 is CASSLVGGTQYF. The CDR3 bases are TGTGCCAGCAGCTTAGTTGGTGGTACGCAGTATTTT.

This clonotype was recorded a few times. This sequence joins TRBV20-1 and TRBJ2-1, with unresolved D. Between the trimmed V and J ends, which lost 7 bases and 9 bases, there was a span of 19 bases. CDR1 and CDR2 (germline): DFQATT, SNEGSKA (reference sequence). The length of the CDR3 is 13 residues. CDR3: CSVNDRNAVEQFF. The CDR3 nucleotides read TGCAGTGTAAACGATAGAAACGCGGTTGAGCAGTTCTTC.

This clonotype was counted between two and nine times. J is TRBJ2-7 and V is TRBV13, with 9 bases aligning to TRBD2. The germline V gene has CDR1 PRHDT and CDR2 FYEKMQ (reference sequence). J was trimmed by 0 bases and V by 1 base; bases with no gene match: 10. There are 18 residues in the CDR3. The CDR3 loop is CASSLEGGAGGPSYEQYF. CDR3 sequence (DNA): TGTGCCAGCAGCTTAGAAGGAGGAGCGGGGGGCCCCTCCTACGAGCAGTACTTC.

This chain links TRBV23-1 with TRBJ2-7; D gene unclear. TRBV23-1 is an open reading frame, and its role is uncertain. Trimming took off 2 bases at V and 3 bases at J, with 14 bases between the two ends. The CDR3 has 15 residues. The CDR3 loop reads CASSQPTVEIYEQYF. The CDR3 region has the DNA TGCGCCAGCAGTCAACCGACGGTCGAGATCTACGAGCAGTACTTC.